This T cell receptor beta chain was obtained from a study of spatial heterogeneity in lung cancer. Study context: Detection consistently yielded more beta chains than alpha chains. Study results and caveats: The appearance of ubiquitous expanded tumor TCRs in blood was greater at resection than follow-up.

Stated time point: sample taken at primary tumor resection. Extraction of whole RNA from tumor, nontumor lung or frozen PBMC preceded unsorted sequencing. MiXCR was run by TCRdb on the 5' RACE reads, yielding one entry per CDR3 protein. This table has roughly 7,000 distinct CDR3 sequences, 7% appearing once. This clonotype has ten or more counts. Its antigen is not known. Because the library targeted alpha chains, this beta chain is an off-target read whose size means little. The CDR3 is 16 residues long. V shed 4 bases, J shed 2 bases, and the junction held 9 bases outside the gene matches. From germline, CDR1 is KGHDR and CDR2 SFDVKD.

The receptor comes from a male donor with early-stage non-small cell lung cancer. The starting material was PBMCs, obtained at surgery. This sequence joins TRBV24-1 and TRBJ2-5; 7 bases are shared with TRBD1. DNA of the CDR3: TGTGCCACCAGTGACACCGGGACAGCCCAGCAAGAGACCCAGTACTTC. Translation gives CATSDTGTAQQETQYF.